This T cell receptor beta chain was identified in a study (dated by TCRdb to the mid-2010s). In the study overall: The study tested whether tumor-infiltrating Tregs in breast cancer are recruited from blood Tregs or converted in situ from other CD4+ T cell subsets.

Cells that were CD4+CD25+CD127-/low were the ones isolated as Tregs. Tregs, naive and memory CD4+ T cells from tumor, blood and ipsilateral draining lymph nodes of about five breast cancer patients underwent full-length TCR alpha and beta sequencing. Tumor tissue and lymph nodes obtained by ipsilateral axillary dissection were perfused with PBS, cut into small pieces and digested using collagenase I and hyaluronidase. FACS confirmed that the sorted cell populations were more than 90% pure. What the work shows at the level of the full study, not this receptor alone: Tumor-infiltrating Treg TCR alpha and beta sequences overlapped most with tumor naive CD4+ T cells, then with blood naive CD4+ T cells. Rather than covering whole repertoires, validation in the larger cohort was restricted to a single TCR beta V-J rearrangement. The TCR gene usage of tumor memory CD4+ T cells clustered together with blood and lymph node memory CD4+ cells and with lymph node naive CD4+ cells.

Full-length TCR variable regions were amplified by 5' RACE PCR with constant-region reverse primers, followed by semi-nested PCR with Nested Universal Primer A. The ReliaPrep RNA Cell Miniprep System was used to extract total RNA, which was then reverse transcribed into 5'RACE-ready cDNA with the SMARTer RACE 5'/3' Kit. Full-length TCR alpha and beta libraries were barcoded with multiplex adaptors and sequenced on an Illumina MiSeq. The study's processing was this. For each of nine subset-tissue groups, sequencing data from the five patients were pooled, and the groups were compared by unsupervised clustering of TCR gene usage. The Morisita-Horn index, with shared sequences weighted by their contribution to each repertoire, was used to calculate repertoire similarity. Clones were called with MiXCR by TCRdb after fastp trimmed the public reads at Q25, and only in-frame beta chains were retained. Records with the same CDR3 protein are collapsed into one entry carrying the most frequent genes and DNA. TCRdb, not the original authors, processed these V and J calls. Present in this sample are some 32,000 distinct CDR3 sequences, 20% to 30% of which were seen just once. Of the sample, less than 2.5% falls within the top ten clones.

This clonotype was observed many times. It lacks a known antigen. Base qualities were left out, and no much larger clone turns up one base away. The clonotype was recovered from a female donor with breast cancer. The material sequenced was tumor-infiltrating Tregs sorted from the breast tumor.

The encoded CDR3 is CASTPPQGDTEAFF. The DNA sequence reads TGTGCCAGCACCCCCCCACAGGGTGATACTGAAGCTTTCTTT. The sequence joins TRBV12-3 or TRBV12-4 to TRBJ1-1; the D segment could be TRBD1, given 6 matching bases. From the cysteine up to the phenylalanine, the CDR3 has a length of 14 residues. Here the CDR3 DNA is all that survives: 42 bases in frame from base 1. Trimming takes 7 bases from V and 5 bases from J, and the germline ends sit 17 bases apart.